This T cell receptor beta chain comes out of a study of control samples from healthy donors and cancer patients. CDR3 length: 15 residues. Germline lookup yields CDR1 SEHNR and CDR2 FQNEAQ (reference sequence). V gave up 5 bases and J gave up 0 bases; unmatched junction bases: 7. This clone was picked up a small number of times. Produced via immunoSEQ multiplex PCR; TCRdb's table is partial and in-frame only. The sample includes tens of thousands of clones, about 88% of them seen just once. The sample taken for sequencing was PBMCs. The genes are TRBV7-9 and TRBJ2-7, with TRBD2 matching over 7 bases. The TCR was taken from a man between 65 and 80 years old with lung cancer. The CDR3 loop reads CASSVGDYTSYEQYF. CDR3 DNA sequence: TGTGCCAGCAGCGTGGGGGACTATACCTCCTACGAGCAGTACTTC.